This T cell receptor beta chain was retrieved from a study of memory CD4+ T cells and cytomegalovirus serostatus. As for the study in general: This sample comes from healthy Belgian adults, about nine CMV seropositive, around 26 seronegative.

The sort gate was single viable CD3+CD4+CD8-CD45RO+ cells for memory CD4+ T cells. Profiling relied on immunoSEQ multiplex PCR, and the TCRdb table lists in-frame clones only, not all of them. The table shows tens of thousands of clones, with approximately 79% occurring only once. Trimming removed 3 bases at V and 7 bases at J, with 12 bases between. The CDR3 has 14 residues. The germline V gene has CDR1 MNHNY and CDR2 SVGAGI (reference sequence). Sequenced input: memory CD4+ T cells from blood. The origin of this receptor is an adult in good health and CMV-seronegative. This chain joins TRBV6-6 and TRBJ2-2; D is ambiguous. CDR3 sequence (DNA): TGTGCCAGCAGTTATCCTTTGGTGGACGGGGAGCTGTTTTTT. It specifies CASSYPLVDGELFF.